This T cell receptor (beta chain) emerged from a study of blood T cell repertoires in COVID-19. Across the study: In each case, the material was cDNA or gDNA derived from T cells, B-cell-depleted T cells, or PBMCs.

Per the study methods: Nucleated cell number was recorded as an estimate derived from reference gene primer amplification. Profiled with immunoSEQ multiplex PCR; TCRdb holds only in-frame clones, not every one. That table supplies the V and J calls and clone size; D and trimming were determined from the DNA. The sample holds 540,000 or so clones, around nine tenths seen once. In Seattle, patients joined the study during active infection and were tracked longitudinally. Trimming took 4 bases from V and 9 from J, leaving 14 bases between them. The germline CDR1 and CDR2 sequences are SGDLS and YYNGEE. The CDR3 is 14 amino acids.

The sequenced material came from peripheral blood. This chain connects TRBV9 to TRBJ1-6; D unresolved. This sequence originates from a woman between 45 and 60 years old with COVID-19, enrolled during active disease. The CDR3 bases are TGTGCCAGCAGCCCCGATGAAGGGAGTTCACCCCTCCACTTT. Translating it yields CASSPDEGSSPLHF. The whole variable domain, remainder taken from reference TRBV9 and TRBJ1-6, is DSGVTQTPKHLITATGQRVTLRCSPRSGDLSVYWYQQSLDQGLQFLIQYYNGEERAKGNILERFSAQQFPDLHSELNLSSLELGDSALYFCASSPDEGSSPLHFGNGTRLTVT.